This record looks at one T cell receptor beta chain sequence and its context. Its antigen is not identified. Other nucleotide sequences from this sample produce the same CDR3. Trimming shortened V by 1 base and J by 3 bases, and 6 bases separated the two germline ends. CDR3 length equals 13 residues. Germline-derived CDR1 and CDR2 are LNHDA and SQIVND (reference sequence). The data originate from a study of cytotoxic CD8 clonotypes in ibrutinib-treated CLL. Study-wide context: Patients attained approximately 24 partial and 2 complete responses; at median around 63 months, around 15 remained remitted while around twelve progressed.

Findings and caveats of the study: Clonality increased at ibrutinib response, then returned toward baseline at progression.

Profiling relied on immunoSEQ multiplex PCR, and the TCRdb table lists in-frame clones only, not all of them. The sample lists 65,000 to 85,000 clones, 70% to 90% occurring once. This TCR was recovered from a human donor with chronic lymphocytic leukemia. The chain employs TRBV19 and TRBJ1-1; no clear D. The material was PBMCs, obtained after 24 months of ibrutinib treatment. CDR3 residues: CASSIARDTEAFF. The CDR3 DNA reads as TGTGCCAGTAGTATAGCAAGGGACACTGAAGCTTTCTTT.